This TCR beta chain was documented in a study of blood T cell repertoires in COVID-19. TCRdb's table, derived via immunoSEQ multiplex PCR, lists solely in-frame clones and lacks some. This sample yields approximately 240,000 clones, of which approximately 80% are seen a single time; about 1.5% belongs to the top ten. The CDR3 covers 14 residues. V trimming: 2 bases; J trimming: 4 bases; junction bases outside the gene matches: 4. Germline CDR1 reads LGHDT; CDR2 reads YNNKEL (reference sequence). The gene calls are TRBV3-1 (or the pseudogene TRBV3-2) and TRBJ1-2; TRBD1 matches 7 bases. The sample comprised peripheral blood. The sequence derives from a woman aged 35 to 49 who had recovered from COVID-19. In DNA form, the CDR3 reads TGTGCCAGCAGCCAATCCCGGGACAGCTATGGCTACACCTTC. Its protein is CASSQSRDSYGYTF.